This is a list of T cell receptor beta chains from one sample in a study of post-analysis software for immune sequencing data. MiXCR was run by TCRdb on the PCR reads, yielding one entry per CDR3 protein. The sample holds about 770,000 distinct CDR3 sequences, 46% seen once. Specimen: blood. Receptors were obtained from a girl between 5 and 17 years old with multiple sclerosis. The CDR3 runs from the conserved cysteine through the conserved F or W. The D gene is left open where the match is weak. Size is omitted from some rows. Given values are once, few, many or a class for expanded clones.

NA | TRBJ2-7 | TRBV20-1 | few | CSARAQGFRVYEQYF | TGCAGTGCTAGGGCACAGGGTTTTCGGGTCTACGAGCAGTACTTC
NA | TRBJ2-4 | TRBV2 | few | CASMGAVLAKNIQYF | TGTGCCAGCATGGGGGCAGTCCTAGCCAAAAACATTCAGTACTTC
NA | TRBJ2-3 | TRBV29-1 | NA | CSVSTDTQYF | TGCAGCGTTAGTACAGATACGCAGTATTTT
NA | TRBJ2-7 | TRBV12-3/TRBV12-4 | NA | CASSSPGWAYEQYF | TGTGCCAGCAGTTCCCCGGGCTGGGCCTACGAGCAGTACTTC
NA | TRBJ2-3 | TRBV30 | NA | CAWSVLEAGTDTQYF | TGTGCCTGGAGTGTACTTGAGGCCGGCACAGATACGCAGTATTTT
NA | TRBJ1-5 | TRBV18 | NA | CASSLEQTANQPQHF | TGTGCCAGCTCACTAGAGCAGACAGCTAATCAGCCCCAGCATTTT
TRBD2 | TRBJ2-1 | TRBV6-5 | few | CASSLRTSTYNEQFF | TGTGCCAGCAGTCTTAGGACTAGTACCTACAATGAGCAGTTCTTC
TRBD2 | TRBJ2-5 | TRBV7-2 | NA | CASSSTAGELPETQYF | TGTGCCAGCAGCTCCACAGCGGGGGAGCTTCCAGAGACCCAGTACTTC
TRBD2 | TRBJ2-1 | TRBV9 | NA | CASSVDPLAGVRNEQFF | TGTGCCAGCAGCGTAGACCCTCTAGCGGGAGTTAGGAATGAGCAGTTCTTC
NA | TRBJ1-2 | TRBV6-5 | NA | CASSYRDRYGYTF | TGTGCCAGCAGTTACCGCGACAGATATGGCTACACCTTC
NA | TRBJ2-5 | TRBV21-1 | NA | CASSPRSETQYF | TGTGCCAGCAGCCCTCGCTCGGAGACCCAGTACTTC
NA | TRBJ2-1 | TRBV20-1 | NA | CSAPQIDEQFF | TGCAGTGCTCCCCAAATCGATGAGCAGTTCTTC
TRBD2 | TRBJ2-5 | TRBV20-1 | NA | CSAPSITSGKETQYF | TGCAGTGCCCCTTCGATAACTAGCGGAAAAGAGACCCAGTACTTC
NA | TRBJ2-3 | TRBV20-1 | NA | CSARDLQGTDTQYF | TGCAGTGCTAGAGATCTACAGGGCACAGATACGCAGTATTTT
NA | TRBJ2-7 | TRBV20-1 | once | CSARRGLIEQYF | TGCAGTGCTAGAAGAGGGTTGATCGAGCAGTACTTC
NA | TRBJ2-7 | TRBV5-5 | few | CASSLGSTGEQYF | TGTGCCAGCAGCTTGGGCTCAACGGGGGAGCAGTACTTC
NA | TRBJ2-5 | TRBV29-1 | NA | CSVDPDRSYF | TGCAGCGTTGACCCGGACCGCTCGTACTTC
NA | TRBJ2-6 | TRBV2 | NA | CASRPPFTGTESSGANVLTF | TGTGCCAGCAGGCCCCCCTTTACCGGGACGGAGAGCTCTGGGGCCAACGTCCTGACTTTC
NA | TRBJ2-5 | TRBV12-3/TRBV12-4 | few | CASSPRLRETQYF | TGTGCCAGCAGTCCACGCCTCAGGGAGACCCAGTACTTC
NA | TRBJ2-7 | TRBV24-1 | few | CATSGRMDSNEQYF | TGTGCCACCAGTGGGCGTATGGACAGCAATGAGCAGTACTTC
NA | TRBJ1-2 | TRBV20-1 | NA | CSASSAVVYNNGYTF | TGCAGTGCTAGCTCCGCGGTGGTCTATAACAATGGCTACACCTTC
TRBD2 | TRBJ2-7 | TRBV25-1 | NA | CATGLADYEQYF | TGTGCCACGGGACTAGCGGACTACGAGCAGTACTTC
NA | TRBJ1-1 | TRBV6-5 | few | CASSYTSGRGNTEAFF | TGTGCCAGCAGTTACACCTCGGGACGGGGGAACACTGAAGCTTTCTTT
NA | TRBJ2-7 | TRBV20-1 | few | CSARGTLSYEQYF | TGCAGTGCTCGCGGGACCCTGAGCTACGAGCAGTACTTC
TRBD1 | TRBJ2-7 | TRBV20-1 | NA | CSARWDRSYEQYF | TGCAGTGCTAGATGGGACAGATCCTACGAGCAGTACTTC
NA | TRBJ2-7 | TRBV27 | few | CASSLTGSGAYEQYF | TGTGCCAGCAGTCTCACAGGGAGCGGGGCCTACGAGCAGTACTTC
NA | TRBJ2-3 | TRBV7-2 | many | CASSLVDTQYF | TGCGCCAGCAGCTTGGTCGATACGCAGTATTTT
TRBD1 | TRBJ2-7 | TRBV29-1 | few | CSVEDRVDRGYEQYF | TGCAGCGTTGAAGATCGTGTCGACAGGGGCTACGAGCAGTACTTC
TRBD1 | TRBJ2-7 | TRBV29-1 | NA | CSALGGQGAYEQYF | TGCAGCGCCTTGGGGGGACAGGGGGCCTACGAGCAGTACTTC
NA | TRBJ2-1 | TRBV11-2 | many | CASSPGPYNEQFF | TGTGCCAGCAGCCCGGGACCCTACAATGAGCAGTTCTTC
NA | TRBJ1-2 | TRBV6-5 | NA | CASTASGWGYTF | TGTGCCAGCACTGCATCAGGGTGGGGCTACACCTTC
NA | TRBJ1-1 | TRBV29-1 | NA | CSVGYRGSLPEAFF | TGCAGCGTTGGGTATCGGGGGTCATTGCCTGAAGCTTTCTTT
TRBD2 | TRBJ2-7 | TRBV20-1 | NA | CSARVLAGDEQYF | TGCAGTGCTAGAGTCCTAGCGGGAGACGAGCAGTACTTC
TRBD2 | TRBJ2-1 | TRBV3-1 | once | CASSRQGLAGGPALDEQFF | TGTGCCAGCAGCCGCCAGGGACTAGCGGGAGGCCCTGCTTTGGATGAGCAGTTCTTC
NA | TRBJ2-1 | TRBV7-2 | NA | CASSLLGVFGRGGNEQFF | TGTGCCAGCAGCTTACTTGGGGTATTCGGGAGAGGAGGAAATGAGCAGTTCTTC
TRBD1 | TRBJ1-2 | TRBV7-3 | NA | CASSPDTRDRGHLGGYTF | TGTGCCAGCAGCCCCGATACGCGAGACAGGGGGCATTTGGGTGGCTACACCTTC
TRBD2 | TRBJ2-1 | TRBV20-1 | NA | CSARGEGSSYNEQFF | TGCAGTGCTAGGGGGGAGGGAAGCTCCTACAATGAGCAGTTCTTC
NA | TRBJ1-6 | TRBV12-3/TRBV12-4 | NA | CASSPTSIYNSPLHF | TGTGCCAGCAGCCCCACAAGTATCTATAATTCACCCCTCCACTTT
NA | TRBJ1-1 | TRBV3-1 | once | CASSPRSADPGRNTEAFF | TGTGCCAGCAGCCCCCGGAGCGCTGACCCGGGCAGGAACACTGAAGCTTTCTTT
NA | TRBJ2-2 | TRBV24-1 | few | CATSERRGAAATGELFF | TGTGCCACCAGTGAGAGGCGGGGAGCGGCGGCGACCGGGGAGCTGTTTTTT
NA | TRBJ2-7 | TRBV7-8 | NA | CAGSLSPGASYEQYF | TGTGCCGGCAGCCTTAGCCCCGGGGCCTCCTACGAGCAGTACTTC